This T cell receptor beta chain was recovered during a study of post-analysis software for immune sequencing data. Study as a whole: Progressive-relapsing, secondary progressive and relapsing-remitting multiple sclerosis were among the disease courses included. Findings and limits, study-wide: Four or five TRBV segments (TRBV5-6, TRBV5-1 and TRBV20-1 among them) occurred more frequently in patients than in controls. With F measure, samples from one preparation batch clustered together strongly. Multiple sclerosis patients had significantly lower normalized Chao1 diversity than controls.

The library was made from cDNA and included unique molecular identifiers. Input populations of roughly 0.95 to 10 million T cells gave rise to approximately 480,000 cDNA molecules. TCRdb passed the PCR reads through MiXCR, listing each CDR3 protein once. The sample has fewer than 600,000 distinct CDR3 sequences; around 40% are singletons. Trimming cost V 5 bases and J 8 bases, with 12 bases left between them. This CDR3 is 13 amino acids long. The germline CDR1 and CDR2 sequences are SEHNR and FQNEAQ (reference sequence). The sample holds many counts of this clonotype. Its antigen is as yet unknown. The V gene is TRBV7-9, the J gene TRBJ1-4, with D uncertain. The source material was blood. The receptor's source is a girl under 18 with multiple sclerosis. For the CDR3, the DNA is TGTGCCAGCAGCCCACAACGTCGGGAAAAACTGTTTTTT. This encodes CASSPQRREKLFF. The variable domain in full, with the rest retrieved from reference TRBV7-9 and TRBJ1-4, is DTGVSQNPRHKITKRGQNVTFRCDPISEHNRLYWYRQTLGQGPEFLTYFQNEAQLEKSRLLSDRFSAERPKGSFSTLEIQRTEQGDSAMYLCASSPQRREKLFFGSGTQLSVL.